This TCR beta chain emerged from a study of blood T cell repertoires in COVID-19. Study details: Sources were T cells, B-cell-depleted T cells, or PBMCs; the material itself was cDNA or gDNA.

Under the authors' procedure: Estimation of nucleated cell counts was performed using reference gene primer amplification. TCRdb's copy holds only in-frame clones and misses some; the assay was immunoSEQ multiplex PCR. For V, J and clone size, that table is used; D and trimming come from the DNA. In the table there are 80,000 to 100,000 clones, about three quarters of which are singletons. This CDR3 comprises 13 residues. Per germline, CDR1 LNHDA and CDR2 SQIVND (reference sequence). The V and J ends lost 8 bases and 6 bases respectively, with 14 bases between them. This TCR was sampled from a man over 45 who had recovered from COVID-19. The V gene is TRBV19, the J gene TRBJ2-1; maybe TRBD1 (5 bases). The sequenced material came from peripheral blood. The CDR3 DNA sequence: TGTGCCAGTCGCCCTCAGGGTGGCAATGAGCAGTTCTTC. Its protein product is CASRPQGGNEQFF.